These T cell receptor beta chains were read from a single sample in a study of post-analysis software for immune sequencing data. TCRdb reanalysed the PCR reads using MiXCR and keeps one entry per CDR3 protein. Among about half a million distinct CDR3 sequences listed, roughly 34% were seen once. What was sequenced was blood. The receptors here all came from a girl aged 2-17 years with multiple sclerosis. Both conserved end residues are part of each CDR3. The D gene is left open where the match is weak. Clone size, where shown, is once, few, many, or a class for clones that have expanded.

clone size,D gene,V gene,J gene,CDR3 DNA,CDR3 protein
.,.,TRBV27,TRBJ1-5,TGTGCCAGCAGGAGAGCGGGCCTTAGCAATCAGCCCCAGCATTTT,CASRRAGLSNQPQHF
.,.,TRBV2,TRBJ2-3,TGTGCCAGCAGTGAAGAGCAGACTAGCACAGATACGCAGTATTTT,CASSEEQTSTDTQYF
.,TRBD2,TRBV14,TRBJ2-3,TGTGCCAGCAGCCAAGAAGGACTAGGCGCAGATACGCAGTATTTT,CASSQEGLGADTQYF
.,TRBD1,TRBV12-3/TRBV12-4,TRBJ2-1,TGTGCCAGCAGACCTGGGACAGGGGGCGAGGTTCGGGAGCAGTTCTTC,CASRPGTGGEVREQFF
.,TRBD2,TRBV10-3,TRBJ2-4,TGTGCCATCAGTGTAGGTAGCGGGGGGGCCAAAAACATTCAGTACTTC,CAISVGSGGAKNIQYF
.,.,TRBV7-9,TRBJ1-5,TGTGCCAGCAGCTTAGAAGGTATCCCCAATCAGCCCCAGCATTTT,CASSLEGIPNQPQHF
few,TRBD1,TRBV5-1,TRBJ2-5,TGCGCCAGCAGCAACGCAGGGACAGGGGGGGAGACCCAGTACTTC,CASSNAGTGGETQYF
.,.,TRBV9,TRBJ2-5,TGCAAGTGGTGGGGCACGGGGGAGACCCAGTACTTC,CKWWGTGETQYF
.,.,TRBV6-5,TRBJ1-4,TGTGCCAGCAGTTATATGGGTACAACTAATGAAAAACTGTTTTTT,CASSYMGTTNEKLFF
few,.,TRBV6-5,TRBJ1-1,TGTGCCAGCAGTTACTTTGGGTTTTCAGCTGAAGCTTTCTTT,CASSYFGFSAEAFF